These 18 T cell receptor beta chains originate from one sample sequenced in a study of T cell responses to AZD1222 COVID-19 vaccine. The method was immunoSEQ multiplex PCR; TCRdb's version includes in-frame clones alone and lacks a portion of them. The sample records 95,000 to 150,000 clones, approximately 85% being singletons. The specimen comprised peripheral blood, sampled 28 days after the second AZD1222 dose. The receptor source for this set is an adult who received the AZD1222 COVID-19 vaccine.

The CDR3 DNA follows: TGTGCCAGCAGTTTATCTCCGGGAAAAACCTATGGCTACACCTTC. The encoded protein is CASSLSPGKTYGYTF. The V gene is TRBV27, the J gene TRBJ1-2; D not resolved. CDR1 is MNHEY and CDR2 is SMNVEV in the germline V gene (reference sequence). This CDR3 has 15 residues. V gave up 0 bases and J gave up 4 bases, with 12 bases separating them.

The chain employs TRBV19 and TRBJ2-7; 9 nucleotides match TRBD1. The length of the CDR3 is 14 residues. J lost 5 bases, V lost 5 bases, and 7 bases had no gene match. Germline assignment: CDR1 LNHDA and CDR2 SQIVND (reference sequence). The CDR3 protein is CASSGTGIVHEQYF. CDR3 sequence (DNA): TGTGCCAGTAGTGGGACAGGGATCGTACACGAGCAGTACTTC.

This clone has just one count. V gene TRBV9 combines with J gene TRBJ2-5, with TRBD2 as a possible D gene (5 bases). V was clipped by 0 bases and J by 5 bases, with 14 bases between them. CDR3 length equals 15 residues. Germline V gene sequence: CDR1 SGDLS, CDR2 YYNGEE. CDR3 nucleotide sequence: TGTGCCAGCAGCGTAGCGGGGTCCGGGTGGGAGACCCAGTACTTC. Residues: CASSVAGSGWETQYF.

This clone occurred a few times. V gene TRBV19 combines with J gene TRBJ2-3; D is uncertain. Germline CDR1 and CDR2: LNHDA and SQIVND (reference sequence). Trimming stripped 4 bases from V and 7 bases from J, with 12 bases between. The CDR3 covers 13 residues. CDR3 coding DNA: TGTGCCAGTAGTACCGACAAGGGAAATACGCAGTATTTT. It yields the protein CASSTDKGNTQYF.

The chain couples TRBV28 to TRBJ1-2, with a weak D call TRBD1 (5 bases). The germline gives CDR1 MDHEN, CDR2 SYDVKM. The CDR3 contains 14 residues. V was trimmed by 3 bases and J by 8 bases, leaving 16 bases between them. The DNA for the CDR3 is TGTGCCAGCAGTTTGCAACTACTATGGGACGGCTACACCTTC. Translation: CASSLQLLWDGYTF.

The CDR3 spells CASSLTPRWDNQPQHF. CDR3 nucleotide sequence: TGTGCCAGCAGCTTAACGCCCCGTTGGGACAATCAGCCCCAGCATTTT. The chain combines TRBV7-3 with TRBJ1-5, with D uncertain. V dropped 0 bases and J dropped 3 bases, with 12 bases sitting between them. The CDR3 has 16 residues. From germline, CDR1 is SGHTA and CDR2 FQGTGA.

This clone was counted a single time. The CDR3 sequence is CASSFVVRGADTQYF. DNA of the CDR3: TGTGCCAGCAGCTTCGTGGTGCGAGGGGCAGATACGCAGTATTTT. The rearrangement uses TRBV5-8 and TRBJ2-3; D is perhaps TRBD1 or TRBD2 (5 bases each). Trimming took 2 bases from V and 4 from J, leaving 14 bases between them. The CDR3 contains 15 residues. Germline CDR1 is SGHTS and CDR2 is YDEGEE.

The genes are TRBV5-1 and TRBJ1-4, with a weak D call TRBD1 (6 bases). Between the trimmed V and J ends, which lost 4 bases and 0 bases, there was a span of 13 bases. CDR1 and CDR2 (germline): SGHRS, YFSETQ. The CDR3 contains 16 residues. The CDR3 loop is CASSLTGTATNEKLFF. CDR3 sequence (DNA): TGCGCCAGCAGCCTAACAGGGACCGCAACTAATGAAAAACTGTTTTTT.

This clone has a handful of counts. The chain links TRBV29-1 to TRBJ2-1; tentatively, D is TRBD1 (6 bases). The germline V gene has CDR1 SQVTM and CDR2 ANQGSEA. The CDR3 contains 16 residues. V dropped 2 bases and J dropped 0 bases, with 14 bases sitting between them. The CDR3 bases are TGCAGCGTTGAAACGACAGGACACAGCTCCTACAATGAGCAGTTCTTC. Its translation: CSVETTGHSSYNEQFF.

The V and J genes are TRBV28 and TRBJ2-4, with a tentative D call TRBD1 (6 bases). The CDR3 is 15 amino acids. V was shortened by 5 bases and J by 8 bases, with 19 bases between the two germline ends. Germline assignment: CDR1 MDHEN and CDR2 SYDVKM. The CDR3 sequence: CASSRDTGLRDIQYF. In DNA form, the CDR3 reads TGTGCCAGCAGTCGAGATACAGGGCTTAGGGACATTCAGTACTTC.

The chain combines TRBV19 with TRBJ1-5; D unresolved. The CDR3 runs 15 residues. Trimming shortened V by 6 bases and J by 3 bases, and 15 bases separated the two germline ends. Per the germline V gene, CDR1 is LNHDA and CDR2 is SQIVND (reference sequence). CDR3 nucleotides: TGTGCCAGTAGCCTCGGACCCAACTTCAATCAGCCCCAGCATTTT. Translating it yields CASSLGPNFNQPQHF.

The V gene is TRBV11-3, the J gene TRBJ2-2; D remains unclear. The CDR3 runs to 15 residues. Germline lookup yields CDR1 SGHNT and CDR2 YENEEA. Trimming removed 1 base at V and 3 bases at J, with 9 bases between. The CDR3 DNA reads as TGTGCCAGCAGCTTAGGAAGGGTGGACACCGGGGAGCTGTTTTTT. Encoded protein: CASSLGRVDTGELFF.

DNA for the CDR3: TGTGCCAGCAGCCATCGGGGGGGAATTGATCAGCCCCAGCATTTT. It codes for CASSHRGGIDQPQHF. The V and J genes are TRBV3-1 (or the pseudogene TRBV3-2) and TRBJ1-5, with a weak D call TRBD1 (5 bases). CDR1 and CDR2 from the germline V gene are LGHDT and YNNKEL (reference sequence). The CDR3 has 15 amino acids. Trimming shortened V by 3 bases and J by 5 bases, and 14 bases separated the two germline ends.

The chain combines TRBV4-1 with TRBJ1-2; the D gene is possibly TRBD1 (5 bases). The CDR3 consists of 17 residues. From germline, CDR1 is MGHRA and CDR2 YSYEKL. Trimming shortened V by 1 base and J by 4 bases, and 19 bases separated the two germline ends. As DNA, the CDR3 is TGCGCCAGCAGCCAAGGAGCTTTCCAGGGCAGTCTCTATGGCTACACCTTC. It translates to CASSQGAFQGSLYGYTF.

This clone was counted once. This sequence joins TRBV29-1 and TRBJ2-2; 10 positions match TRBD2. Germline loops: CDR1 SQVTM, CDR2 ANQGSEA. The CDR3 loop spans 14 amino acids. The V segment lost 4 bases and the J segment 1 base; nucleotides outside the gene matches: 0. CDR3 sequence (DNA): TGCAGCGTTGGACTAGCGGGGAACACCGGGGAGCTGTTTTTT. Its translation: CSVGLAGNTGELFF.

V and J are TRBV9 and TRBJ1-1; 10 bases are a match to TRBD1. J gave up 0 bases and V 0 bases, and 5 bases lay outside the gene matches. This CDR3 region has 17 residues. Germline V gives CDR1 SGDLS, CDR2 YYNGEE. Here the CDR3 reads CASSVVGTGVVNTEAFF. The CDR3 coding sequence is TGTGCCAGCAGCGTAGTGGGGACAGGGGTTGTGAACACTGAAGCTTTCTTT.

The V and J genes are TRBV4-3 and TRBJ1-2; no clear D. V was cut by 3 bases and J by 6 bases, with 17 bases left in between. The CDR3 sequence is 15 residues long. Germline V CDR1 and CDR2: LGHNA, YSLEER. CDR3 coding DNA: TGCGCCAGCAGCCAGGACGGATTACCCAAAGATGGCTACACCTTC. Protein product: CASSQDGLPKDGYTF.

Only one count was recorded for this clone. The CDR3 bases are TGTGCCAGCAGTCCGCAGACAGACGTAAACACTGAAGCTTTCTTT. Protein: CASSPQTDVNTEAFF. The chain combines TRBV27 with TRBJ1-1, with D possibly matching TRBD1 (5 bases). This CDR3 region has 15 residues. V was trimmed by 5 bases and J by 2 bases, leaving 15 bases between them. Germline V gene lookup returns CDR1 MNHEY and CDR2 SMNVEV (reference sequence).